What follows are 24 T cell receptor beta chains derived from one specimen sequenced in a study of T cells in women clearing cervical HPV infection (dated by TCRdb to the late 2010s). Libraries were constructed by the immunoSEQ multiplex PCR assay. TCRdb limited this immuneACCESS table to in-frame rearrangements with V and J called. A share of clones is missing; checked studies link under half to unresolved V genes, and the rest is unexplained. The sample's own table lists roughly 32,000 clones. 3.5% of the sample comes from the top ten. The sample was blood buffy coat. These receptor sequences come from a woman between 18 and 75 years old with a cervical HPV16 infection that either progressed to CIN3+ or cleared (not recorded which).

As for this clone: Read data end 3 residues before the CDR3 end; the end is taken from the germline J gene. The J gene is TRBJ2-2, the V gene TRBV5-1; TRBD1 might be the D (5 bases). The CDR3 consists of 12 residues. Per germline, CDR1 SGHRS and CDR2 YFSETQ. The sequenced part of the CDR3 DNA is TGCGCCAGCAGCTTGCAGGGTTCACCG. Its translation: CASSLQGSP. The whole CDR3 reads CASSLQGSPLFF.

Note on this clone: The read terminates 3 residues ahead of where the CDR3 ends, so the germline J gene completes it. The V gene is TRBV20-1, the J gene TRBJ2-4, with TRBD1 matching 9 bases. Trimming cost V 5 bases and J 6 bases; bases outside gene matches: 8. Germline CDR1 DFQATT, CDR2 SNEGSKA (reference sequence). The CDR3 has 14 residues. CDR3 region: CSARPGGQGNIQYF. The covered CDR3 bases are TGCAGTGCTCGCCCAGGGGGACAGGGAAACATT.

To note about this clone: The read terminates 3 residues before the CDR3 end, so the remaining end is supplied by the germline J gene. The chain joins TRBV20-1 to TRBJ2-1; 14 bases fit TRBD2. Per the germline V gene, CDR1 is DFQATT and CDR2 is SNEGSKA (reference sequence). The CDR3 loop spans 16 amino acids. V was clipped by 3 bases and J by 5 bases; unmatched bases: 6. Incomplete CDR3 DNA: TGCAGTGCTAGGAGCCCGGGACTAGCGGGAGACAATGAG. It encodes CSARSPGLAGDNE. The complete CDR3 sequence is CSARSPGLAGDNEQFF.

Comment on this clone: The read ends 3 residues shy of where the CDR3 ends; the end is completed using the germline J gene. The genes are TRBV11-2 and TRBJ2-7; D may be TRBD2 (5 bases). In germline, CDR1 is SGHAT, CDR2 FQNNGV. The CDR3 spans 14 residues. V was trimmed by 4 bases and J by 6 bases, leaving 16 bases between them. This CDR3 reads CASSSTILGAEQYF. CDR3 DNA, as far as it was read: TGTGCCAGCAGCTCGACGATACTAGGCGCCGAG.

On this clone itself: The CDR3 is cut off 3 residues early in the read; its end comes from the germline J gene. The V and J genes are TRBV18 and TRBJ2-3; 9 nucleotides line up with TRBD2. The CDR3 totals 17 residues. V dropped 5 bases and J dropped 4; count of bases not matched to a gene: 13. CDR1 KGHSH and CDR2 LQKENI come from the germline V gene. The DNA read from the CDR3 is TGTGCCAGCTCATCAATGATTGGTAGCGGGAGCGCAGATACG. Protein sequence: CASSSMIGSGSADT. The whole CDR3 is CASSSMIGSGSADTQYF.

Notes on this clone: The read is 3 residues too short to cover the CDR3 end, so that end is filled in from the germline J gene. The chain is built from TRBV10-3 and TRBJ2-3; the D gene is possibly TRBD1 (5 bases). Trimming left V 4 bases short and J 2 bases short, with 10 bases between. This CDR3 has 14 amino acids. Germline V gene sequence: CDR1 ENHRY, CDR2 SYGVKD. CDR3 DNA, as far as it was read: TGTGCCATCAGTGCAGGACAAGACACAGATACG. Translated, it gives CAISAGQDTDT. The full CDR3 sequence reads CAISAGQDTDTQYF.

As to this clone: The read stops 3 residues short of the end of the CDR3; the missing end is completed from the germline J gene. The rearrangement joins TRBV20-1 to TRBJ2-3; D gene unclear. Germline V CDR1 and CDR2: DFQATT, SNEGSKA (reference sequence). The CDR3 extends over 15 amino acids. The CDR3 region is CSARNLLQEQETQYF. CDR3 bases read: TGCAGTGCTAGGAATCTTCTCCAAGAGCAAGAGACG.

A remark on this clone: The CDR3 end is not reached by the read, which stops 3 residues before it; the germline J gene fills it in. This rearrangement joins TRBV2 to TRBJ2-7; TRBD1 matches 10 bases. Germline assignment: CDR1 SNHLY and CDR2 FYNNEI. The ends lost 7 bases at V and 2 bases at J; junction bases unmatched: 5. CDR3 length: 14 amino acids. The CDR3 loop reads CASTRDRGAYEQYF. The covered CDR3 bases are TGTGCCAGCACCCGGGACAGGGGTGCCTACGAG.

On this clone: The CDR3 end is not reached by the read, which stops 3 residues before it; the germline J gene fills it in. The genes are TRBV19 and TRBJ1-6, with unresolved D. V was pared by 3 bases and J by 1 base, with 7 bases between. Germline lookup yields CDR1 LNHDA and CDR2 SQIVND (reference sequence). The CDR3 consists of 15 residues. The CDR3 is CASSIEASYNSPLHF. The part of the CDR3 DNA that was read is TGTGCCAGTAGTATTGAAGCGTCCTATAATTCACCC.

As to this clone: Coverage ceases 3 residues before the CDR3 finishes, and the germline J gene fills in the end. The chain uses TRBV20-1 and TRBJ1-2; TRBD1 matches 7 bases. Trimming took 6 bases from V and 4 from J; bases not matched to a gene: 5. There are 12 residues in the CDR3. Germline assignment: CDR1 DFQATT and CDR2 SNEGSKA (reference sequence). The CDR3 DNA, read in part, is TGCAGTGCGTCAGGGGGAGGCTATGGC. Its protein product is CSASGGGYG. The whole CDR3 sequence is CSASGGGYGYTF.

Concerning this clone: The read falls 3 residues short of the CDR3 end, and the missing part is taken from the germline J gene. V gene TRBV12-3 or TRBV12-4 combines with J gene TRBJ2-2, with D perhaps TRBD2 (5 bases). Trimming stripped 5 bases from V and 6 bases from J, with 16 bases between. The CDR3 has 15 amino acids. CDR3 DNA, as far as it was read: TGTGCCAGCAGTCTCCAACTCGGGGTTGCCGGGGAG. Its translation is CASSLQLGVAGE. The whole CDR3 is CASSLQLGVAGELFF.

With regard to this clone: The read finishes 3 residues shy of the CDR3 end, and the germline J gene is used to complete it. V usage is TRBV30 and J usage is TRBJ2-5; 7 positions match TRBD1. Trimming at V came to 6 bases and at J to 4 bases, leaving 11 bases not matched to a gene. Germline V lookup: CDR1 GTSNPN, CDR2 SVGIG (reference sequence). CDR3 length: 14 residues. The chain's CDR3 is CACSRDRDTETQYF. Partial CDR3 DNA: TGTGCCTGCTCCCGAGACAGGGACACAGAGACC. Using reference TRBV30 and TRBJ2-5 for the parts outside the CDR3, the full variable domain is SQTIHQWPATLVQPVGSPLSLECTVEGTSNPNLYWYRQAAGRGLQLLFYSVGIGQISSEVPQNLSASRPQDRQFILSSKKLLLSDSGFYLCACSRDRDTETQYFGPGTRLLVL.

The CDR3 region is CASSIGAAASQPQHF. Partial CDR3 DNA: TGTGCCAGTAGTATTGGGGCAGCCGCGAGTCAGCCC. This sequence joins TRBV19 and TRBJ1-5; a weak D match, TRBD1 (5 bases). The observed sequence ends 3 residues before the CDR3 terminus, with the missing tail filled in from the germline J gene. Trimming removed 3 bases from V and 6 bases from J, with 15 bases in between. The CDR3 spans 15 residues. The V gene's germline CDR1 is LNHDA and CDR2 SQIVND (reference sequence).

CDR3 protein: CASRQGTQPQHF. The CDR3 bases that were read are TGTGCCAGCAGACAGGGCACGCAGCCC. V gene TRBV28 combines with J gene TRBJ1-5; a weak D match, TRBD1 (6 bases). Read sequence stops 3 residues before the CDR3 end, and the germline J gene provides the missing end. Per germline, CDR1 MDHEN and CDR2 SYDVKM. V gave up 6 bases and J gave up 7 bases, with 10 bases separating them. This CDR3 has 12 residues.

As to this clone: The read terminates 3 residues before the CDR3 end, so the remaining end is supplied by the germline J gene. V and J are TRBV2 and TRBJ2-7, with 13 bases aligning to TRBD2. The CDR3 totals 17 residues. V shed 4 bases, J shed 3 bases, and the junction held 9 bases outside the gene matches. Germline CDR1 is SNHLY and CDR2 is FYNNEI. The CDR3 spells CASSVETSGRTRYEQYF. The sequenced CDR3 bases are TGTGCCAGCAGTGTGGAGACTAGCGGGAGGACCCGCTACGAG.

A word on this clone: The DNA ends 3 residues before the CDR3 does, and the rest of the CDR3 is filled in from the germline J gene. V gene TRBV30 combines with J gene TRBJ1-2; possible D gene TRBD1, 6 bases. This CDR3 comprises 13 residues. The germline V and J ends were trimmed by 2 bases and 2 bases, with 9 bases remaining between them. Germline CDR1 is GTSNPN and CDR2 is SVGIG (reference sequence). The part of the CDR3 DNA that was read is TGTGCCTGGAGTCGGGGGGCGAACTATGGC. This codes for CAWSRGANYG. In full, the CDR3 is CAWSRGANYGYTF.

With respect to this clone: The missing CDR3 end, 3 residues past where the read stops, is filled in from the germline J gene. The rearrangement joins TRBV20-1 to TRBJ2-7; weak D call: TRBD1 (5 bases). The CDR3 runs 12 residues. The V gene lost 3 bases and the J gene lost 2 bases, with 8 bases spanning the gap. Per germline, CDR1 DFQATT and CDR2 SNEGSKA (reference sequence). The CDR3 bases that were read are TGCAGTGCTAGTCAGGGAACCTACGAG. Encoded protein: CSASQGTYE. The CDR3 in its entirety is CSASQGTYEQYF.

The DNA read from the CDR3 is TGTGCCAGCAGCTCAACAGGGTCTGGGGCCAACGTA. It is translated as CASSSTGSGANV. Given in full, the CDR3 is CASSSTGSGANVLFF. The chain couples TRBV5-4 to TRBJ1-4; maybe TRBD1 (6 bases). The read ends 3 residues early relative to the CDR3; the germline J gene fills the gap. This CDR3 region has 15 residues. The germline gives CDR1 SGHNT, CDR2 YYREEE (reference sequence). Filled out from reference TRBV5-4 and TRBJ1-4, the complete variable domain reads ETGVTQSPTHLIKTRGQQVTLRCSSQSGHNTVSWYQQALGQGPQFIFQYYREEENGRGNFPPRFSGLQFPNYSSELNVNALELDDSALYLCASSSTGSGANVLFFGSGTQLSVL.

Comments on this clone: The CDR3 goes on 3 residues after the read ends, and that part is filled in from the germline J gene. The V call is TRBV28, the J call TRBJ2-7, with TRBD2 as a possible D gene (6 bases). The V gene lost 5 bases and the J gene lost 2 bases, with 19 bases spanning the gap. This CDR3 contains 16 residues. Per the germline V gene, CDR1 is MDHEN and CDR2 is SYDVKM. Here the CDR3 reads CASSPSITGVTYEQYF. The CDR3 DNA, read in part, is TGTGCCAGCAGTCCATCAATAACGGGGGTAACCTACGAG.

In regard to this clone: The read ends 3 residues before the CDR3 terminus; that terminus is restored from the germline J gene. The V and J genes are TRBV18 and TRBJ2-1; TRBD1 agrees at 9 bases. Germline V gives CDR1 KGHSH, CDR2 LQKENI. The CDR3 has 14 residues. The J segment lost 7 bases and the V segment lost 3 bases, leaving 4 bases of the junction unmatched. The CDR3 loop reads CASSPTGGVNEQFF. The sequenced part of the CDR3 DNA is TGTGCCAGCTCACCGACAGGGGGAGTTAATGAG.

With regard to this clone: The read falls 3 residues short of the CDR3 end, and the missing part is taken from the germline J gene. The rearrangement joins TRBV20-1 to TRBJ2-7; 11 bases are a match to TRBD2. Germline assignment: CDR1 DFQATT and CDR2 SNEGSKA (reference sequence). Trimming cost V 5 bases and J 4 bases; bases outside gene matches: 7. This CDR3 contains 14 residues. CDR3 DNA, as far as it was read: TGCAGTGCTCGTAGCGGGAGGGCCTTGTACGAG. Translating gives CSARSGRALYE. Given in full, the CDR3 is CSARSGRALYEQYF.

As to this clone: The read terminates 3 residues ahead of where the CDR3 ends, so the germline J gene completes it. J is TRBJ2-3 and V is TRBV20-1; D possibly corresponds to TRBD1 (5 bases). Germline V gene sequence: CDR1 DFQATT, CDR2 SNEGSKA (reference sequence). V was cut by 3 bases and J by 4 bases, with 14 bases left in between. This CDR3 is 14 amino acids long. This CDR3 reads CSASKNGRADTQYF. The DNA read from the CDR3 is TGCAGTGCTAGTAAAAACGGCAGGGCAGATACG.

A word on this clone: The DNA ends 3 residues before the CDR3 does, and the rest of the CDR3 is filled in from the germline J gene. This rearrangement joins TRBV6-1 to TRBJ1-1, with TRBD1 matching over 9 bases. Losses at the gene ends were 3 bases for V and 3 bases for J; bases not matched to a gene: 5. Germline V gives CDR1 MNHNS, CDR2 SASEGT. The CDR3 is made up of 15 amino acids. Here the CDR3 reads CASSDAGQGHTEAFF. CDR3 DNA, as far as it was read: TGTGCCAGCAGTGACGCGGGACAGGGACACACTGAA.

CDR3 in amino acids: CASSQAPPVLAGGDTQYF. The sequenced CDR3 bases are TGCGCCAGCAGCCAAGCCCCACCCGTGTTAGCGGGGGGAGATACG. The genes are TRBV4-1 and TRBJ2-3; 10 nucleotides line up with TRBD2. The read comes to an end 3 residues before the CDR3 does, leaving the germline J gene to fill in the end. The CDR3 loop spans 18 amino acids. V was clipped by 1 base and J by 5 bases; unmatched bases: 12. The germline V gene has CDR1 MGHRA and CDR2 YSYEKL.